The 10 T cell receptor beta chains below were found in one sample sequenced in a study of response to subunit inactivated influenza vaccine. Each CDR3 protein is one row after TCRdb ran MiXCR on the RT-PCR reads. The profile covers some 300,000 distinct CDR3 sequences, with about 20% appearing a single time and approximately 10% taken by the ten largest. Here the sequenced sample was PBMCs from blood, taken less than 22 months after vaccination. These receptors were collected from a man aged 45 to 75 who received an inactivated influenza vaccine.

This clonotype was observed many times. This sequence joins TRBV20-1 and TRBJ1-4; D might be TRBD1 (5 bases). The germline gives CDR1 DFQATT, CDR2 SNEGSKA (reference sequence). The CDR3 has 15 residues. V was trimmed by 5 bases and J by 6 bases, leaving 19 bases between them. The CDR3 DNA sequence: TGCAGTGCTGGGGACTCCCCGGCAGGGCATGAAAAACTGTTTTTT. Translation gives CSAGDSPAGHEKLFF.

This sequence joins TRBV5-1 and TRBJ1-4; TRBD1 is a possible D gene (6 bases). The CDR3 extends over 13 amino acids. V shed 4 bases and J shed 8 bases, with 12 bases lying between them. Germline V gives CDR1 SGHRS, CDR2 YFSETQ. This CDR3 is CASSASGTEKLFF. CDR3 sequence (DNA): TGCGCCAGCAGCGCCTCCGGGACAGAAAAACTGTTTTTT.

This rearrangement joins TRBV30 to TRBJ1-1; D ambiguous. The CDR3 has 18 residues. V was trimmed by 0 bases and J by 0 bases, leaving 20 bases between them. CDR1 and CDR2 (germline): GTSNPN, SVGIG (reference sequence). The CDR3 nucleotides are TGTGCCTGGAGTGTAGCGGCCCTTTGGTCGGGGATGAACACTGAAGCTTTCTTT. Translation: CAWSVAALWSGMNTEAFF. The full variable domain, rest sourced from reference TRBV30 and TRBJ1-1, is SQTIHQWPATLVQPVGSPLSLECTVEGTSNPNLYWYRQAAGRGLQLLFYSVGIGQISSEVPQNLSASRPQDRQFILSSKKLLLSDSGFYLCAWSVAALWSGMNTEAFFGQGTRLTVV.

This clonotype turned up a few times. The rearrangement uses TRBV29-1 and TRBJ2-2, with D unclear. V was clipped by 3 bases and J by 2 bases, with 7 bases between them. The CDR3 length is 13 residues. Germline V lookup: CDR1 SQVTM, CDR2 ANQGSEA. The CDR3 sequence: CSVEQANTGELFF. CDR3 coding DNA: TGCAGCGTTGAGCAGGCAAACACCGGGGAGCTGTTTTTT.

The chain joins TRBV10-3 to TRBJ1-1; D gene uncertain. The CDR3 is made up of 11 amino acids. V was cut by 8 bases and J by 7 bases, with 11 bases left in between. The germline V gene has CDR1 ENHRY and CDR2 SYGVKD. The CDR3 DNA reads as TGTGCCATCTCTCACAGATATGAAGCTTTCTTT. Protein sequence: CAISHRYEAFF.

The table lists this clonotype with a few counts. The chain links TRBV12-3 or TRBV12-4 to TRBJ1-1; no definite D call. The V gene lost 5 bases and the J gene lost 4 bases, with 11 bases spanning the gap. The CDR3 length is 13 residues. The CDR3, as DNA: TGTGCCAGCAGTGGGGAGGTCGGCACTGAAGCTTTCTTT. This translates into CASSGEVGTEAFF.

This chain uses TRBV10-3 with TRBJ2-5; a weak D match, TRBD2 (5 bases). The germline CDR1 and CDR2 sequences are ENHRY and SYGVKD. Trimming left V 5 bases short and J 2 bases short, with 12 bases between. This CDR3 spans 14 amino acids. CDR3 nucleotide sequence: TGTGCCATCAGTCTGGACGGGGTTCAAGAGACCCAGTACTTC. Amino acids: CAISLDGVQETQYF.

The chain joins TRBV7-6 to TRBJ2-7; D tentatively fits TRBD1 or TRBD2 (5 bases each). Germline V CDR1 and CDR2: SGHVS, FNYEAQ. The CDR3 extends over 16 amino acids. Deletions cut 5 bases from V and 0 bases from J, with 17 bases between. The CDR3: CASSPSWGQVSYEQYF. The CDR3 DNA is TGTGCCAGCAGCCCTAGCTGGGGCCAAGTCTCCTACGAGCAGTACTTC.

This chain links TRBV7-9 with TRBJ2-5; 12 bases align to TRBD2. The CDR3 sequence is 16 residues long. The germline V gene encodes CDR1 SEHNR and CDR2 FQNEAQ (reference sequence). V shed 5 bases and J 2 bases; nucleotides not matched to a gene: 6. The CDR3 here is CASSGLAGGLQETQYF. The CDR3 DNA sequence: TGTGCCAGCAGCGGTCTAGCGGGAGGGTTACAAGAGACCCAGTACTTC.

This clonotype was seen once. V is TRBV15 and J is TRBJ1-2, with D unclear. Trimming cost V 5 bases and J 4 bases, with 14 bases left between them. Germline-derived CDR1 and CDR2 are LNHNV and YYDKDF (reference sequence). The CDR3 length is 14 residues. The CDR3 DNA follows: TGTGCCACCAGCCCGGTGGAGGGTCCCTATGGCTACACCTTC. Translating it yields CATSPVEGPYGYTF.